This T cell receptor beta chain derives from a study of spatial heterogeneity in lung cancer. Every TCR cDNA molecule bore a unique molecular identifier. TCRdb redid the calling of the 5' RACE reads with MiXCR, one entry per CDR3 protein. Of thousands of distinct CDR3 sequences listed, 9.8% are singletons. The CDR3 is 14 residues long. V gave up 4 bases and J gave up 2 bases, with 14 bases separating them. The V gene's germline CDR1 is GTSNPN and CDR2 SVGIG (reference sequence). Time point here: sample taken at primary tumor resection. Unsorted tumor, nontumor lung tissue or cryopreserved PBMC supplied the whole RNA. In its sample, this clonotype is medium-sized.

The receptor comes from a male donor with early-stage non-small cell lung cancer. This sample comprised normal lung tissue next to the tumor, obtained at surgery. J is TRBJ1-1 and V is TRBV30; D is unclear. The CDR3 loop reads CAWIPRDPNTEAFF. CDR3 in DNA: TGTGCCTGGATACCCCGGGATCCCAACACTGAAGCTTTCTTT.